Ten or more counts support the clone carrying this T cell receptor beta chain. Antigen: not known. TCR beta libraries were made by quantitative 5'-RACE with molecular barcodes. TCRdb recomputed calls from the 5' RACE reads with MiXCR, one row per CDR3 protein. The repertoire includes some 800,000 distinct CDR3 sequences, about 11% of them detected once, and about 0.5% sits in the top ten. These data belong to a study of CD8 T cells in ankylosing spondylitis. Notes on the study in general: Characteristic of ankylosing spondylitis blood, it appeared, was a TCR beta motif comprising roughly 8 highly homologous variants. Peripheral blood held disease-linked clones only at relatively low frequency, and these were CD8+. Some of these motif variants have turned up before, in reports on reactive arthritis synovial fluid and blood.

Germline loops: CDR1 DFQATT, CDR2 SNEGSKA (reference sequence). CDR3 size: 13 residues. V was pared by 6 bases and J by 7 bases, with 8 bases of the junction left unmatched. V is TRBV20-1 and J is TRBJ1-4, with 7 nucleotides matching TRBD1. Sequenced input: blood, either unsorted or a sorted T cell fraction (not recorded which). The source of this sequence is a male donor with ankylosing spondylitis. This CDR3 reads CSATGTAGEKLFF. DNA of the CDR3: TGCAGTGCGACCGGGACAGCGGGTGAAAAACTGTTTTTT.